The 20 T cell receptor beta chains given below trace back to one sample, sequenced in a study of vaccination and CD4 T cells after COVID-19. The antigens these receptors bind are not known. Sequencing of DNA taken from cultured CD4+ T cells relied on the Oncomine TCR Beta short-read assay. TCRdb re-called the PCR reads through MiXCR, storing one row per CDR3 protein. The repertoire holds approximately 10,000 distinct CDR3 sequences, with less than 80% as singletons. Treatment noted: approximately 9-day PBMC culture with coronavirus spike peptide pools or control peptides (ViraFEST assay). Sequences were obtained from CD4+ T cells from blood, cultured in vitro. These receptors all come from a human donor who had recovered from COVID-19.

This clonotype has only a few counts. V gene TRBV28 combines with J gene TRBJ2-2; no reliable D call. CDR3 size: 12 residues. Germline values: CDR1 MDHEN, CDR2 SYDVKM. Trimming cost V 6 bases and J 6 bases, with 8 bases left between them. CDR3 sequence: CASRTTAGELFF. The CDR3 DNA reads as TGTGCCAGCAGAACTACCGCCGGGGAGCTGTTTTTT.

This clonotype has a single count. This chain links TRBV12-3 or TRBV12-4 with TRBJ2-6; D unresolved. This CDR3 is built from 14 residues. V lost 3 bases, J lost 1 base, and 4 bases lay in between. The CDR3: CASSFWSGANVLTF. The CDR3 bases are TGTGCCAGCAGTTTCTGGTCTGGGGCCAACGTCCTGACTTTC.

The chain couples TRBV20-1 to TRBJ2-3; D gene ambiguous. CDR1 is DFQATT and CDR2 is SNEGSKA in the germline V gene (reference sequence). The CDR3 totals 15 residues. Trimming pared 6 bases from V and 2 bases from J, leaving 18 bases between. In DNA, the CDR3 is TGCAGTGCCCTCCGTCCTTATCTTCTCACAGATACGCAGTATTTT. Translating it yields CSALRPYLLTDTQYF.

This clonotype is labeled medium-sized (0.01 to 0.1%). This chain connects TRBV6-2 or TRBV6-3 to TRBJ1-2; maybe TRBD1 (5 bases). V was pared by 7 bases and J by 4 bases, with 19 bases between. The CDR3 is 15 amino acids. Germline loops: CDR1 MNHEY, CDR2 SVGEGT. The CDR3 DNA reads as TGTGCCAGCACATCTTCGAGGGGAACTCTCTATGGCTACACCTTC. Its translation: CASTSSRGTLYGYTF.

CDR3 nucleotides: TGTGCTAGTGGTTTGGTTCTGGACAGCACCGGGGAGCTGTTTTTT. It is translated as CASGLVLDSTGELFF. The chain employs TRBV12-5 and TRBJ2-2; D might be TRBD1 (6 bases). Between the trimmed V and J ends, which lost 0 bases and 4 bases, there was a span of 9 bases. The length of the CDR3 is 15 residues. Germline V gene lookup returns CDR1 LGHNT and CDR2 FRNRAP.

V and J are TRBV19 and TRBJ1-2, with D perhaps TRBD1 (6 bases). V lost 5 bases and J 3 bases, leaving 13 bases between the germline ends. This CDR3 has 14 residues. Germline CDR1 and CDR2: LNHDA and SQIVND (reference sequence). This CDR3 is CASSPTGSYYGYTF. The DNA of the CDR3 is TGTGCCAGTAGTCCTACAGGGTCTTACTATGGCTACACCTTC.

The CDR3 nucleotides read TGCGCCAGCAGCTTGGAGGAGGGGCACTACAATGAGCAGTTCTTC. This translates into CASSLEEGHYNEQFF. This chain connects TRBV5-1 to TRBJ2-1; tentatively, D is TRBD2 (6 bases). This CDR3 spans 15 amino acids. V was cut by 0 bases and J by 3 bases, with 10 bases left in between. The germline gives CDR1 SGHRS, CDR2 YFSETQ.

This rearrangement joins TRBV5-4 to TRBJ2-3, with 8 nucleotides matching TRBD2. This CDR3 spans 17 amino acids. The germline V gene has CDR1 SGHNT and CDR2 YYREEE (reference sequence). With 2 bases clipped from V and 0 bases from J, the junction kept 8 bases outside the gene matches. The CDR3 sequence is CASSLPSGGLSTDTQYF. The CDR3 DNA is TGTGCCAGCAGCTTACCGAGCGGGGGCCTTAGCACAGATACGCAGTATTTT.

The chain couples TRBV12-3 or TRBV12-4 to TRBJ2-1, with TRBD2 matching over 14 bases. V dropped 5 bases and J dropped 8; count of bases not matched to a gene: 5. CDR3 length equals 15 residues. The CDR3: CASSRTSGGRDEQFF. Here the CDR3 DNA reads TGTGCCAGCAGTCGGACTAGCGGGGGGCGGGATGAGCAGTTCTTC.

The chain recombines TRBV10-3 with TRBJ1-1; TRBD1 matches 7 bases. CDR3 size: 15 residues. The J segment lost 4 bases and the V segment lost 2 bases, leaving 7 bases of the junction unmatched. Germline V lookup: CDR1 ENHRY, CDR2 SYGVKD. The CDR3 nucleotides are TGTGCCATCAGTGAGGACGACAGGGCGAGCACTGAAGCTTTCTTT. Its protein is CAISEDDRASTEAFF.

The chain carries TRBV21-1 and TRBJ2-4. TRBV21-1 is described as a pseudogene. This CDR3 is 10 amino acids long. CDR3 loop: CASSNFIQYF. The CDR3, as DNA: TGTGCCAGCAGCAATTTCATTCAGTACTTC.

This chain joins TRBV25-1 and TRBJ2-5; tentative D call: TRBD2 (5 bases). The CDR3 is 13 residues long. Trimming removed 5 bases at V and 10 bases at J, with 17 bases between. Germline values: CDR1 MGHDK, CDR2 SYGVNS. The CDR3 is CASSQFTDGNQYF. The CDR3 DNA sequence: TGTGCCAGCAGTCAATTCACGGACGGGAACCAGTACTTC.

The chain is built from TRBV12-3 or TRBV12-4 and TRBJ1-2; maybe TRBD1 (6 bases). The CDR3 contains 15 residues. V was pared by 5 bases and J by 4 bases, with 17 bases between. CDR3: CASSIRGAVGYGYTF. Written as DNA, the CDR3 is TGTGCCAGCAGTATCAGGGGAGCGGTTGGCTATGGCTACACCTTC.

V is TRBV28 and J is TRBJ2-2, with 10 bases aligning to TRBD2. Germline V lookup: CDR1 MDHEN, CDR2 SYDVKM. CDR3 length: 16 amino acids. V dropped 10 bases and J dropped 3; count of bases not matched to a gene: 11. As DNA, the CDR3 is TGTGCCACATGGGGGGGCCTAGCGGGAGACACCGGGGAGCTGTTTTTT. Its protein is CATWGGLAGDTGELFF.

This clonotype was recorded a few times. V and J are TRBV12-3 or TRBV12-4 and TRBJ2-7, with 9 bases that match TRBD2. Losses at the gene ends were 5 bases for V and 3 bases for J; bases not matched to a gene: 8. The CDR3 runs 15 residues. The CDR3 sequence: CASSTSGGPHYEQYF. CDR3 DNA sequence: TGTGCCAGCAGTACCAGCGGGGGGCCTCACTACGAGCAGTACTTC.

This rearrangement joins TRBV9 to TRBJ1-6; TRBD1 agrees at 7 bases. The J segment lost 7 bases and the V segment lost 3 bases, leaving 7 bases of the junction unmatched. This CDR3 contains 15 residues. CDR1 SGDLS and CDR2 YYNGEE come from the germline V gene. The CDR3 DNA sequence: TGTGCCAGCAGCGCTGTACAGGGGATGAATTCACCCCTCCACTTT. Amino acid sequence: CASSAVQGMNSPLHF.

The V gene is TRBV6-1, the J gene TRBJ2-5; D possibly corresponds to TRBD1 (6 bases). The V end was cut by 7 bases, the J end by 7 bases, with 16 bases between. The CDR3 has 13 residues. CDR1 MNHNS and CDR2 SASEGT come from the germline V gene. CDR3 nucleotides: TGTGCCAGCACAGACAGGCTTCGTCCGACCCAGTACTTC. Translating it yields CASTDRLRPTQYF.

This clonotype was seen more than once but under ten times. The rearrangement links TRBV4-3 to TRBJ2-5; D not certain. V was cut by 4 bases and J by 1 base, with 16 bases left in between. Germline V gene lookup returns CDR1 LGHNA and CDR2 YSLEER. The CDR3 is made up of 16 amino acids. Here the CDR3 reads CASSRGNTLSQETQYF. CDR3 sequence (DNA): TGCGCCAGCAGCCGAGGAAATACCCTGTCCCAAGAGACCCAGTACTTC.

Judged by abundance, this clonotype is medium-sized. V gene TRBV3-1 combines with J gene TRBJ1-2, with D unresolved. The CDR3 is 13 amino acids. Trimming took off 5 bases at V and 8 bases at J, with 15 bases between the two ends. The germline V gene has CDR1 LGHDT and CDR2 YNNKEL (reference sequence). CDR3 coding DNA: TGTGCCAGCAGCGAAGCCCCTGCAGGAGGCTACACCTTC. It codes for CASSEAPAGGYTF.

This chain's CDR3 is CASSYWKGAGGYTF. The CDR3 nucleotides read TGTGCCAGCAGTTACTGGAAGGGGGCCGGGGGCTACACCTTC. The chain combines TRBV6-5 with TRBJ1-2; TRBD1 matches at 7 bases. The CDR3 has 14 amino acids. V dropped 1 base and J dropped 8; count of bases not matched to a gene: 7. Looked up from germline, CDR1 is MNHEY and CDR2 is SVGAGI.